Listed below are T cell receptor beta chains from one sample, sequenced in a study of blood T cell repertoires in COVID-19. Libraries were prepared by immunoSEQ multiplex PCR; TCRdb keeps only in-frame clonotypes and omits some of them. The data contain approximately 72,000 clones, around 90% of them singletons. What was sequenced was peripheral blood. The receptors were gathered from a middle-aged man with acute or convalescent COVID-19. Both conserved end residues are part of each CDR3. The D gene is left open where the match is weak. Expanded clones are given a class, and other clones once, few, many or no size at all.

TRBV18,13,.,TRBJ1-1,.,TGTGCCAGCTCACCACAGGGGCTGTCTGAAGCTTTCTTT,CASSPQGLSEAFF
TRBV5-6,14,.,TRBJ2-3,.,TGTGCCAGCAGCTTGTTCCTAGAGGGAGATACGCAGTATTTT,CASSLFLEGDTQYF
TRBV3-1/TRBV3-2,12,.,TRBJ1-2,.,TGTGCCAGCACCCTACAGGGCTATGGCTACACCTTC,CASTLQGYGYTF
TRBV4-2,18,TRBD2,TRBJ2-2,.,TGTGCCAGCAGCCAAGAAGGGACGGGGGGGCTAGGAACCGGGGAGCTGTTTTTT,CASSQEGTGGLGTGELFF
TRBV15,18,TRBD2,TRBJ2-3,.,TGTGCCACCAGCAGAGAGGGGACTACCGGGGCCCCCACAGATACGCAGTATTTT,CATSREGTTGAPTDTQYF
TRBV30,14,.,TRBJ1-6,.,TGTGCCTGGAGTCTACAGGTGAATAATTCACCCCTCCACTTT,CAWSLQVNNSPLHF
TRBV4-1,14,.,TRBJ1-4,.,TGCGCCAGCAGCCCAGGGGAGCCGGGGGAAAAACTGTTTTTT,CASSPGEPGEKLFF
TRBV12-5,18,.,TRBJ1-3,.,TGTGCTAGTGGCGCCGGGGGGACGGTATCGGGCTCTGGAAACACCATATATTTT,CASGAGGTVSGSGNTIYF
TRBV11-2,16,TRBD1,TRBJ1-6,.,TGTGCCAGCAGCTTAGGACAGGGGGAGGGGAATTCACCCCTCCACTTT,CASSLGQGEGNSPLHF
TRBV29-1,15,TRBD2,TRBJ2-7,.,TGCAGCGTGCGGGGGGACATGCAAAAGACCTACGAGCAGTACTTC,CSVRGDMQKTYEQYF
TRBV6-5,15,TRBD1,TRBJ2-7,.,TGTGCCAGCAGTTACCGTGACAGGGGAACCCACGAGCAGTACTTC,CASSYRDRGTHEQYF
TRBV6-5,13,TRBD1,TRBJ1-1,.,TGTGCCAGCAAAACAGACAGGGACACTGAAGCTTTCTTT,CASKTDRDTEAFF
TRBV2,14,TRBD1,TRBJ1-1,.,TGTGCCAGCAGCAAGGGACAGGTAAACACTGAAGCTTTCTTT,CASSKGQVNTEAFF
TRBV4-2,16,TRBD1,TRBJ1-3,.,TGTGCCAGCAGCCAAGGGGGACAGGGCGGGGGAAACACCATATATTTT,CASSQGGQGGGNTIYF
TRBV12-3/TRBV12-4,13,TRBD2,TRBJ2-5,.,TGTGCCAGCAGTTTTCGCGGGGGGGAGACCCAGTACTTC,CASSFRGGETQYF
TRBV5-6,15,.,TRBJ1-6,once,TGTGCCAGCAGCTCGTCTATAACAGGGCATTCACCCCTCCACTTT,CASSSSITGHSPLHF
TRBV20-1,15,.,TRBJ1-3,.,TGCAGTGCTAGTGCAGGACTGAACTCTGGAAACACCATATATTTT,CSASAGLNSGNTIYF
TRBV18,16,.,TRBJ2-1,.,TGTGCCAGCTCACCACCGTCGAACAGGGCCTACAATGAGCAGTTCTTC,CASSPPSNRAYNEQFF
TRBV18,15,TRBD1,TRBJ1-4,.,TGTGCCAGCTCACTAACAGGGGGGGCCACCGAAAAACTGTTTTTT,CASSLTGGATEKLFF
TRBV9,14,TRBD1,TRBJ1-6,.,TGTGCCAGCAGCCCCCGGACAGGTAATTCACCCCTCCACTTT,CASSPRTGNSPLHF
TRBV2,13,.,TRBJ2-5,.,TGTGCCAGTGAAAGCCCGAACCAAGAGACCCAGTACTTC,CASESPNQETQYF
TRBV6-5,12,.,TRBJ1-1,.,TGTGCCAGCAGTTACCGCGACACTGAAGCTTTCTTT,CASSYRDTEAFF
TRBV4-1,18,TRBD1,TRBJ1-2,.,TGCGCCAGCAGCCGGACGATTTTACAGGGGGCTCGGAACTATGGCTACACCTTC,CASSRTILQGARNYGYTF
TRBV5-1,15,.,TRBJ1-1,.,TGCGCCAGCAGCTTCAGGGGTAGGGAGAACACTGAAGCTTTCTTT,CASSFRGRENTEAFF
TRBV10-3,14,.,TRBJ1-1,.,TGTGCCATCAGTAGGGACACGGCGTTCGCTGAAGCTTTCTTT,CAISRDTAFAEAFF
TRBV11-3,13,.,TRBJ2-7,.,TGTGCCAGCAGCTTAGAGGGGACTTACGAGCAGTACTTC,CASSLEGTYEQYF
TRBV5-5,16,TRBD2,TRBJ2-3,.,TGTGCCAGCAGCTCGATCCTAGCGGGGGCCCCAGATACGCAGTATTTT,CASSSILAGAPDTQYF
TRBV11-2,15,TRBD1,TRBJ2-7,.,TGTGCCAGCAGCGAACAGGGGACAGCAACCTACGAGCAGTACTTC,CASSEQGTATYEQYF
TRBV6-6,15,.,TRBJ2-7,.,TGTGCCAGCAGGGACCCCTCGGACGGGACCTACGAGCAGTACTTC,CASRDPSDGTYEQYF
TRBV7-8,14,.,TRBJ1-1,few,TGTGCCAGCAGCCTCCGCCGTAGGAACACTGAAGCTTTCTTT,CASSLRRRNTEAFF
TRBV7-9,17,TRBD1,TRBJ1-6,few,TGTGCCAGCAGCCTTAGACAGGGTAGTTCCTATAATTCACCCCTCCACTTT,CASSLRQGSSYNSPLHF
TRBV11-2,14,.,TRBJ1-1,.,TGTGCCAGCAGCTTGACACCCCAGAGCACTGAAGCTTTCTTT,CASSLTPQSTEAFF
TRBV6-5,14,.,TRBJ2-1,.,TGTGCCAGCAGTTACTGGCAGGGGGGAAATGAGCAGTTCTTC,CASSYWQGGNEQFF
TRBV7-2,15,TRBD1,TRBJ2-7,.,TGTGCCAGCAGCTGGATGGGACAGGGATCCTACGAGCAGTACTTC,CASSWMGQGSYEQYF
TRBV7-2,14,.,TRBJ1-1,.,TGTGCCAGCAGCATGACAGCCAGCCTCACTGAAGCTTTCTTT,CASSMTASLTEAFF
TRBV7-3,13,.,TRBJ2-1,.,TGTGCCAGCAGCCCCCACTCCTACAATGAGCAGTTCTTC,CASSPHSYNEQFF
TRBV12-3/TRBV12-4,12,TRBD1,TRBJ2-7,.,TGTGCCAGCGGGACAGGCCCCTACGAGCAGTACTTC,CASGTGPYEQYF
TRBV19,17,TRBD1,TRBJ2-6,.,TGTGCCAGTAGTATAGGGACAGGGGAGTCTGGGGCCAACGTCCTGACTTTC,CASSIGTGESGANVLTF
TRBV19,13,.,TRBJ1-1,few,TGTGCCAGTAGTATAGGGGGGGACACTGAAGCTTTCTTT,CASSIGGDTEAFF
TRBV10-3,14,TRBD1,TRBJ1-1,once,TGTGCCATCAGTGAGTCAGGGGGCGGCACTGAAGCTTTCTTT,CAISESGGGTEAFF
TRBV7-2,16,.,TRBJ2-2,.,TGTGCCAGCAGCTTTGAAAAGGGGCGTTTCACCGGGGAGCTGTTTTTT,CASSFEKGRFTGELFF
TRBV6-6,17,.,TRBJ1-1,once,TGTGCCAGCAGTCAACTGGCGGGGGGCACGATGAACACTGAAGCTTTCTTT,CASSQLAGGTMNTEAFF
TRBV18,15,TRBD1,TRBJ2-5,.,TGTGCCAGCTCATCTCAGACAGGGGGCATGGAGACCCAGTACTTC,CASSSQTGGMETQYF
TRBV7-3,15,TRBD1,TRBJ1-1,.,TGTGCCAGCAGCTCCGGACAGGGAGGGTTCCCTGAAGCTTTCTTT,CASSSGQGGFPEAFF
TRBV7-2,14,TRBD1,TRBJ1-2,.,TGTGCCAGCAGCCCTGGGACAGCTAAAAGAGGCTACACCTTC,CASSPGTAKRGYTF